Presented here are 3 T cell receptor beta chains from one specimen sequenced in a study of blood T cell dynamics during melanoma immunotherapy. Data came from immunoSEQ multiplex PCR; TCRdb stores just in-frame clones and leaves some out. In the table there are 15,000 or so clones, roughly 87% of which are singletons. Specified time point: week 3, after first cycle of checkpoint inhibitor. The material sequenced was blood, taken from a patient treated with checkpoint blockade. The origin of the receptors is a human donor with melanoma.

The chain is built from TRBV9 and TRBJ2-2; the D gene is possibly TRBD2 (6 bases). The CDR3 sequence is 15 residues long. With 6 bases removed from V and 2 bases from J, the gap between germline ends came to 14 bases. The germline CDR1 and CDR2 sequences are SGDLS and YYNGEE. CDR3 in amino acids: CASNTLAVNTGELFF. The CDR3 DNA reads as TGTGCCAGCAACACACTAGCAGTTAACACCGGGGAGCTGTTTTTT.

This sequence joins TRBV28 and TRBJ2-5; 9 positions match TRBD1. This CDR3 is built from 15 residues. J gave up 1 base and V 8 bases, and 8 bases lay outside the gene matches. CDR1 is MDHEN and CDR2 is SYDVKM in the germline V gene. CDR3 amino acids: CASLRQGGAQETQYF. In DNA form, the CDR3 reads TGTGCCAGCCTAAGACAGGGGGGGGCCCAAGAGACCCAGTACTTC.

The count of this clone is one. The rearrangement uses TRBV7-6 and TRBJ2-7; tentatively, D is TRBD1 or TRBD2 (6 bases each). Germline CDR1 and CDR2: SGHVS and FNYEAQ. CDR3 length: 14 residues. V lost 3 bases and J lost 3, with 12 bases in between. The CDR3 nucleotides read TGTGCCAGCAGCTTTTCAGGGGAGGTCTACGAGCAGTACTTC. It specifies CASSFSGEVYEQYF.